This T cell receptor beta chain was sequenced for a study of shared clonotypes between healthy human individuals. Study-wide results and caveats: Non-shared clonotypes showed lower generation probabilities than clonotypes common to all four donors. Some naive CD4 clonotypes, around 5%, turned up in common across four donors.

Note on this clone: Its antigen is not identified.

CDR3 length equals 15 residues. Germline-derived CDR1 and CDR2 are SGHNT and YYREEE (reference sequence). Trimming left V 0 bases short and J 6 bases short, with 16 bases between. It was at deep level that the assay was run. Measured with immunoSEQ multiplex PCR; TCRdb has only the in-frame clones, and not every one. The data contain about 2.4 million clones, roughly nine tenths of them singletons. The chain uses TRBV5-4 and TRBJ2-7, with D possibly called TRBD1 or TRBD2 (6 bases each). Sequencing was performed on naive CD4+ T cells sorted from blood. Documented subset: CD45RA+ positively selected. This TCR derives from a young man in good health. CDR3 sequence (DNA): TGTGCCAGCAGCTTGGGGAGGGGGGCCCAAGGCGAGCAGTACTTC. Protein sequence: CASSLGRGAQGEQYF.